This TCR beta chain was identified during a study of blood T cell repertoires in COVID-19. For the study at large: T cells, B-cell-depleted T cells, or PBMCs provided the cDNA or gDNA that served as material.

The table lists this clone with a count of one. TCRdb's table, derived via immunoSEQ multiplex PCR, lists solely in-frame clones and lacks some. Of under 140,000 clones listed, approximately 67% are singletons. The CDR3 is 11 residues long. Germline assignment: CDR1 DFQATT and CDR2 SNEGSKA (reference sequence). The sequence came from a woman in her sixties or seventies with acute or convalescent COVID-19. V and J are TRBV20-1 and TRBJ2-4; unclear D gene. What was sequenced was peripheral blood. The CDR3 region is CSPASGNIQYF. In DNA form, the CDR3 reads TGCAGCCCAGCGTCCGGTAACATTCAGTACTTC.